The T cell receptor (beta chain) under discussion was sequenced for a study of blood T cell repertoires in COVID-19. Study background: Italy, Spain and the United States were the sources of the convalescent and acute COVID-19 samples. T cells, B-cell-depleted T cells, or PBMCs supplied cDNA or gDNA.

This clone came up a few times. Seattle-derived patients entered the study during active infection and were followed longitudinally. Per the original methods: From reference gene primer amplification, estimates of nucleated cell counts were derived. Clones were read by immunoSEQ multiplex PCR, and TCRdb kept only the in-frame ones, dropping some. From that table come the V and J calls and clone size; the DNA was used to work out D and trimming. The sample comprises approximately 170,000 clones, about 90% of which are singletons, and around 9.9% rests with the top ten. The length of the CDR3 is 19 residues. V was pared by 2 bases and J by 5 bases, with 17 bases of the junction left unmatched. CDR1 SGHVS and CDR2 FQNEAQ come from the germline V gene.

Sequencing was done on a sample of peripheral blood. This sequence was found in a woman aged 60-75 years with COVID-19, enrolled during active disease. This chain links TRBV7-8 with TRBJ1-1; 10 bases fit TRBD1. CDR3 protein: CASSLSDGTGAFVGTEAFF. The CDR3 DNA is TGTGCCAGCAGCTTATCGGACGGGACAGGGGCGTTTGTAGGAACTGAAGCTTTCTTT.